This is a list of T cell receptor beta chains from one sample in a study of early T cells in non-severe SARS-CoV-2 infection. TCRdb re-called the 5' RACE reads through MiXCR, storing one row per CDR3 protein. The sample includes about 55,000 distinct CDR3 sequences, around 8% of them seen just once. The sequenced sample was whole blood. The source of these receptors is an adult who was a healthcare worker with PCR-confirmed SARS-CoV-2 infection or an uninfected control (not recorded which). Both conserved end residues are part of each CDR3. Each record gives: CDR3 length, V gene, D gene, clone size, J gene, CDR3 DNA, CDR3 protein. The D gene is left open where the match is weak. Expanded clones are given a class, and other clones once, few, many or no size at all.

15	TRBV20-1	TRBD1	many	TRBJ1-5	TGCAGTGCTAGATACGGACAGGTCAGGGGTCAGCCCCAGCATTTT	CSARYGQVRGQPQHF
16	TRBV7-6	-	-	TRBJ2-3	TGTGCCAGCAGCTTCGGTGGGGGATGGGGCACAGATACGCAGTATTTT	CASSFGGGWGTDTQYF
13	TRBV5-1	-	-	TRBJ1-2	TGCGCCAGCAGCTTCGACGGAGACTATGGCTACACCTTC	CASSFDGDYGYTF
15	TRBV7-9	-	-	TRBJ1-3	TGTGCCAGCAGCTTCTCCGGGGTATCCGGAAACACCATATATTTT	CASSFSGVSGNTIYF
11	TRBV20-1	TRBD1	many	TRBJ1-2	TGCAGTGCAACAGGGGTCTATGGCTACACCTTC	CSATGVYGYTF
15	TRBV7-2	-	-	TRBJ2-1	TGTGCCAGCAGTCTCAGTGTAGTCTCATACAATGAGCAGTTCTTC	CASSLSVVSYNEQFF
13	TRBV24-1	-	many	TRBJ1-2	TGTGCCACCATTGAGTCCGGGCAGGGTGGCTACACCTTC	CATIESGQGGYTF
15	TRBV29-1	-	few	TRBJ2-4	TGCAGCGTTCGGAACTCGGGCCTAGCCAAAAACATTCAGTACTTC	CSVRNSGLAKNIQYF
17	TRBV4-1	-	few	TRBJ2-2	TGCGCCAGCAGCCCCTCACCCACAGCACCGAACACCGGGGAGCTGTTTTTT	CASSPSPTAPNTGELFF
15	TRBV6-2/TRBV6-3	-	few	TRBJ2-3	TGTGCCAGCAGAAAGACCGCTAAGGGGCCAAATACGCAGTATTTT	CASRKTAKGPNTQYF
15	TRBV5-5	-	-	TRBJ2-3	TGTGCCAGCAGCCCCACGGGGGGCAGCACAGATACGCAGTATTTT	CASSPTGGSTDTQYF
15	TRBV7-9	-	-	TRBJ2-3	TGTGCCAGCAGCTTATTAGCAGTTAGCACAGATACGCAGTATTTT	CASSLLAVSTDTQYF
16	TRBV20-1	TRBD2	-	TRBJ2-1	TGCAGTGCTAGAGCACCTTACGGGACTAGGGGGGATGAGCAGTTCTTC	CSARAPYGTRGDEQFF
13	TRBV7-3	-	many	TRBJ2-1	TGTGCCAGCAGCTCCAGATTAGCGGATGAGCAGTTCTTC	CASSSRLADEQFF
14	TRBV19	-	-	TRBJ1-5	TGTGCCAGTACAGCGAGGCCGGTGGATCAGCCCCAGCATTTT	CASTARPVDQPQHF
13	TRBV20-1	-	few	TRBJ2-1	TGCAGTGCTATATTTCGTGCCGACAATGAGCAGTTCTTC	CSAIFRADNEQFF
15	TRBV10-1	TRBD1	-	TRBJ2-5	TGCGCCAGCAGCGAAGGACAGGGGGTATATGAGACCCAGTACTTC	CASSEGQGVYETQYF
15	TRBV5-1	TRBD2	many	TRBJ2-1	TGCGCCAGCAGCTTGGGCGGGAGGGGAAACAATGAGCAGTTCTTC	CASSLGGRGNNEQFF
15	TRBV12-3/TRBV12-4	-	-	TRBJ1-4	TGTGCCAGCAGTCCCGGAGGAGGCGGCGTTGAAAAACTGTTTTTT	CASSPGGGGVEKLFF
13	TRBV20-1	-	-	TRBJ2-7	TGCAGTGCTCTAAAGGACAGTACCTACGAGCAGTACTTC	CSALKDSTYEQYF
10	TRBV20-1	-	-	TRBJ2-1	TGCAGTGCGGAGAGGGGGCGGGAGGTCTTC	CSAERGREVF
14	TRBV5-1	-	many	TRBJ2-7	TGCGCCAGCAGCTTAACGGACAGAACGTACGAGCAGTACTTC	CASSLTDRTYEQYF
15	TRBV5-1	TRBD2	few	TRBJ2-7	TGCGCCAGCAGCTTTTCGGGACTAGCAGGCGACGAGCAGTACTTC	CASSFSGLAGDEQYF
17	TRBV4-1	TRBD2	-	TRBJ2-2	TGCGCCAGCAGCCAAGCTCGGGGAGGGCTGAACACCGGGGAGCTGTTTTTT	CASSQARGGLNTGELFF
17	TRBV7-8	-	few	TRBJ2-3	TGTGCCAGCAGAGTAAGGAAACAGGACACCAACACAGATACGCAGTATTTT	CASRVRKQDTNTDTQYF
15	TRBV11-2	TRBD2	-	TRBJ2-1	TGTGCCAGCAGCTACCCTCTCAGCGGGAACAATGAGCAGTTCTTC	CASSYPLSGNNEQFF
17	TRBV5-1	TRBD1	few	TRBJ2-7	TGCGCCAGCAGCTCTGGGACAGGGGGCTTCAGCTCCTACGAGCAGTACTTC	CASSSGTGGFSSYEQYF
13	TRBV28	-	-	TRBJ2-3	TGTGCCAGCAGTTTAGTTCAGGAGAAGACGCAGTATTTT	CASSLVQEKTQYF
14	TRBV6-1	-	many	TRBJ2-7	TGTGCCAGCAGCTGGGACTGGACGACCTACGAGCAGTACTTC	CASSWDWTTYEQYF
16	TRBV6-2/TRBV6-3	TRBD2	many	TRBJ2-3	TGTGCCAGCAGTTCCACGCTAGCGGGAGGGATAGATACGCAGTATTTT	CASSSTLAGGIDTQYF
14	TRBV20-1	-	many	TRBJ1-6	TGCAGTGCTAATTCCAGGGACTATAATTCACCCCTCCACTTT	CSANSRDYNSPLHF
12	TRBV5-6	-	-	TRBJ2-1	TGTGCCAGCGAGGAACTCAGCAATGAGCAGTTCTTC	CASEELSNEQFF
15	TRBV3-1	-	few	TRBJ2-3	TGTGCCAGCAGCCAAGATTCGGTGTACGCAGATACGCAGTATTTT	CASSQDSVYADTQYF
14	TRBV11-2	TRBD2	many	TRBJ2-7	TGTGCCAGCAGCGAGGGACTAGTAGGCTACGAGCAGTACTTC	CASSEGLVGYEQYF
16	TRBV4-1	-	-	TRBJ1-1	TGCGCCAGCAGCCAAGAACGGGGCGGGGTAAACACTGAAGCTTTCTTT	CASSQERGGVNTEAFF
15	TRBV7-9	TRBD1	-	TRBJ1-4	TGTGCCAGCAGCCGGCAGGGGGCAACTAATGAAAAACTGTTTTTT	CASSRQGATNEKLFF
13	TRBV4-1	TRBD2	-	TRBJ2-7	TGCGCCAGCAGCCAAGGTACTAGCGGCGAGCAGTACTTC	CASSQGTSGEQYF
16	TRBV7-6	TRBD2	-	TRBJ2-2	TGTGCCAGCAGCTTACTAGCGGGATCGAACACCGGGGAGCTGTTTTTT	CASSLLAGSNTGELFF
16	TRBV11-3	-	-	TRBJ2-3	TGTGCCAGCAGCTTAGGGCCAACGGTGGGCCCAGATACGCAGTATTTT	CASSLGPTVGPDTQYF
17	TRBV4-2	-	-	TRBJ2-3	TGTGCCAGCAGCCAAGCCCAGGGGGGAAGCCCCACAGATACGCAGTATTTT	CASSQAQGGSPTDTQYF
16	TRBV3-1	-	-	TRBJ1-2	TGTGCCAGCAGCCCACCCGGGACGACCTTCGGCTATGGCTACACCTTC	CASSPPGTTFGYGYTF
14	TRBV7-9	TRBD1	many	TRBJ2-5	TGTGCCAGCAGCTCACAGGGGCTCCGGGAGACCCAGTACTTC	CASSSQGLRETQYF
15	TRBV20-1	TRBD2	few	TRBJ2-3	TGCAGTGCTACCACACCGGGACTAGAGAGAAATACGCAGTATTTT	CSATTPGLERNTQYF
12	TRBV20-1	-	many	TRBJ2-7	TGCAGTGCTAGGGAGGGCTCCTACGAGCAGTACTTC	CSAREGSYEQYF
17	TRBV1	-	few	TRBJ1-3	TGCACCAGCAGCCAAGATTTGAGGCGTCAGTCTGGAAACACCATATATTTT	CTSSQDLRRQSGNTIYF
15	TRBV7-9	-	few	TRBJ2-3	TGTGCCAGCAGCTTAGCGCGGGCCGGAACAGATACGCAGTATTTT	CASSLARAGTDTQYF
15	TRBV9	TRBD1	-	TRBJ2-1	TGTGCCAGCAACATCGGGACAGGGGGCATCAATGAGCAGTTCTTC	CASNIGTGGINEQFF
13	TRBV5-4	-	-	TRBJ2-2	TGTGCCAGCAGCTTGTATGGGAACGGGGAGCTGTTTTTT	CASSLYGNGELFF
15	TRBV5-1	-	-	TRBJ1-4	TGCGCCAGCAGCCCAGGTCAGAACCGGGGTGAAAAACTGTTTTTT	CASSPGQNRGEKLFF
13	TRBV12-3/TRBV12-4	-	few	TRBJ2-5	TGTGCCAGCACCCAATCGAGTCAAGAGACCCAGTACTTC	CASTQSSQETQYF
12	TRBV19	TRBD1	many	TRBJ1-2	TGTGCCAGCAGACAGGGTGTTGCGGGCTACACCTTC	CASRQGVAGYTF
15	TRBV5-6	-	few	TRBJ2-2	TGTGCCAGCAGCTTGGATGGAGGGTGGACCGGGGAGCTGTTTTTT	CASSLDGGWTGELFF
13	TRBV20-1	-	-	TRBJ2-7	TGCAGTGCTAGAGACCTCGGGAGCTACGAGCAGTACTTC	CSARDLGSYEQYF
13	TRBV11-3	TRBD1	many	TRBJ2-3	TGTGCCAGGCCAGGGGGTTCCACAGATACGCAGTATTTT	CARPGGSTDTQYF